Listed below are T cell receptor beta chains from one sample, sequenced in a study of neurological immune-mediated disorders. TCRdb used MiXCR to reprocess the 5' RACE reads, holding one entry per CDR3 protein. In the table there are under 40,000 distinct CDR3 sequences, about 13% of which are singletons. The specimen was PBMCs. The receptors were sampled from a woman aged 40 to 55 in good health. Both conserved end residues are part of each CDR3. D genes are given only for firm matches. Size is omitted from some rows. Given values are once, few, many or a class for expanded clones.

v_call	clone_size	j_call	d_call	cdr3_nt	cdr3_aa
TRBV15	many	TRBJ2-1	-	TGTGCCACCAGCCGCCATGATCCTCTGGGCGATGAGCAGTTCTTC	CATSRHDPLGDEQFF
TRBV15	many	TRBJ2-1	-	TGTGCCACCAGCAGAGGAAAACAGGGATACTTTAATGAGCAGTTCTTC	CATSRGKQGYFNEQFF
TRBV20-1	many	TRBJ2-1	-	TGCAGTGCTGAGGCGGTCATAAAGCGGTACAATGAGCAGTTCTTC	CSAEAVIKRYNEQFF
TRBV5-6	many	TRBJ2-3	TRBD2	TGTGCCAGCAGCCGGGGAGCGGGAGGTCTGGCAGATACGCAGTATTTT	CASSRGAGGLADTQYF
TRBV5-1	many	TRBJ1-6	-	TGCGCCAGCAGCTCCCGACCCCGACAGGCGAGCTCCTATAATTCACCCCTCCACTTT	CASSSRPRQASSYNSPLHF
TRBV3-1	many	TRBJ2-2	TRBD2	TGTGCCAGCAGCGCAAAACTAGCGGTGAACACCGGGGAGCTGTTTTTT	CASSAKLAVNTGELFF
TRBV7-3	many	TRBJ1-1	-	TGTGCCAGCAGCTTATGGTCATTTGAAAACACTGAAGCTTTCTTT	CASSLWSFENTEAFF
TRBV10-1	many	TRBJ2-1	-	TGCGCCAGCAGTGGCACACAGGGCATAGCCTACAATGAGCAGTTCTTC	CASSGTQGIAYNEQFF
TRBV12-3/TRBV12-4	many	TRBJ1-1	TRBD1	TGTGCCAGCAGTATCCTGACAGGGGGCACTGAAGCTTTCTTT	CASSILTGGTEAFF
TRBV5-1	many	TRBJ2-3	-	TGCGCCAGCAGCTTCGGCGGAAGCACAGATACGCAGTATTTT	CASSFGGSTDTQYF
TRBV7-2	many	TRBJ1-2	TRBD1	TGTGCCAGCAGCTTAGTTTGGGACAGGGACAACTATGGCTACACCTTC	CASSLVWDRDNYGYTF
TRBV5-1	many	TRBJ2-3	-	TGCGCCAGCAGCTTGGAACACCGGGGGTCAGATACGCAGTATTTT	CASSLEHRGSDTQYF
TRBV7-2	many	TRBJ2-7	TRBD2	TGTGCCAGCAGCCCAACTGCCGGGACTAGGTCCTACGAGCAGTACTTC	CASSPTAGTRSYEQYF
TRBV2	many	TRBJ2-2	-	TGTGCCAGCAATGGTCTCGGGATGGCCGGGGAGCTGTTTTTT	CASNGLGMAGELFF
TRBV7-2	many	TRBJ2-2	-	TGTGCCAGCAGGAAAGAACTCCTGAACACCGGGGAGCTGTTTTTT	CASRKELLNTGELFF
TRBV9	many	TRBJ1-4	-	TGTGCCAGCAGCGACATCACAGGGACCAAACTGTTTTTT	CASSDITGTKLFF
TRBV12-3/TRBV12-4	many	TRBJ2-2	TRBD1	TGTGCCAGCAGTCCGGGACAGGGGATCGGGGAGCTGTTTTTT	CASSPGQGIGELFF
TRBV12-3/TRBV12-4	many	TRBJ1-5	-	TGTGCCAGCAGCCTTACCCAGCCCCAGCATTTT	CASSLTQPQHF
TRBV20-1	many	TRBJ1-1	-	TGCAGTGCCCGAAAAGGGGCCAGGCGCACTGAAGCTTTCTTT	CSARKGARRTEAFF
TRBV7-3	many	TRBJ2-2	-	TGTGCCAGCAGCTCCGGGGGTATGCCGGGGACCGGGGAGCTGTTTTTT	CASSSGGMPGTGELFF
TRBV7-2	many	TRBJ2-7	TRBD1	TGTGCCAGCAGCTTCCGACAGGGGAACGAGCAGTACTTC	CASSFRQGNEQYF
TRBV20-1	medium-sized	TRBJ2-7	-	TGCAGTGCTCTGTATTCCTACGAGCAGTACTTC	CSALYSYEQYF
TRBV29-1	many	TRBJ1-1	-	TGCAGCGTTGAAGATCCTAACAAGCTGCGGGCTTTCTTT	CSVEDPNKLRAFF
TRBV20-1	once	TRBJ1-2	-	TGCAGTGCTAGAGTCGTGGGGGACCAACCCAGAAGCCACTATGGCTACACCTTC	CSARVVGDQPRSHYGYTF
TRBV7-2	many	TRBJ2-7	-	TGTGCCAGCAGCTTCGGGGGGCCAGGCGAGCAGTACTTC	CASSFGGPGEQYF
TRBV5-1	many	TRBJ2-7	-	TGCGCCAGCGGAGGGACGGCCACGTCCTACGAGCAGTACTTC	CASGGTATSYEQYF
TRBV7-9	-	TRBJ2-1	TRBD2	TGTGCCAGCAGACTCACGTGGCGGGAGAAAGAGTATGAGCAGTTCTTC	CASRLTWREKEYEQFF
TRBV7-2	many	TRBJ2-7	-	TGTGCCAGCAGCTCCCGAGTCCCCTACGAGCAGTACTTC	CASSSRVPYEQYF
TRBV6-2/TRBV6-3	many	TRBJ1-5	-	TGTGCCAGCGAACACAACAGGGATAGAAGCAATCAGCCCCAGCATTTT	CASEHNRDRSNQPQHF
TRBV5-1	many	TRBJ2-1	-	TGCGCCAGCAGCTTGGGGGCTAGGTGGGGACTCATCTCCTACAATGAGCAGTTCTTC	CASSLGARWGLISYNEQFF
TRBV3-1	many	TRBJ1-5	-	TGTGCCAGCAGCCAAGGGTCGGGGAGTAATCAGCCCCAGCATTTT	CASSQGSGSNQPQHF
TRBV12-3/TRBV12-4	many	TRBJ1-2	-	TGTGCCAGCAACAATCAGGCTAACTATGGCTACACCTTC	CASNNQANYGYTF
TRBV7-2	many	TRBJ2-5	TRBD1	TGTGCCAGCAGTTCCCCGGACAGGATCCAAGAGACCCAGTACTTC	CASSSPDRIQETQYF
TRBV4-3	many	TRBJ2-7	-	TGCGCCAGCAGCCAAGATCCCGCCGGGACCTACGAGCAGTACTTC	CASSQDPAGTYEQYF
TRBV6-2/TRBV6-3	many	TRBJ2-3	TRBD1	TGTGCCAGCAGAGGGACAGGGCTCGGGGATACGCAGTATTTT	CASRGTGLGDTQYF
TRBV6-2/TRBV6-3	many	TRBJ1-2	-	TGTGCCAGCACCCCTCCGGGACACCTTAATGGCTACACCTTC	CASTPPGHLNGYTF
TRBV7-2	many	TRBJ2-3	-	TGTGCCAGCAGCTCCGGGGAGGTCCCAGATACGCAGTATTTT	CASSSGEVPDTQYF
TRBV20-1	many	TRBJ2-5	TRBD2	TGCAGTGCTATAAGGACTAGCGGGAGTAGTAGAGAGACCCAGTACTTC	CSAIRTSGSSRETQYF
TRBV20-1	many	TRBJ1-6	-	TGCAGTGCTAGGGACGGACAAAATTCACCCCTCCACTTT	CSARDGQNSPLHF
TRBV12-3/TRBV12-4	many	TRBJ2-3	-	TGTGCCAGCAGCTCGACAGGGGAGGGGCGTACGCAGTATTTT	CASSSTGEGRTQYF
TRBV6-2/TRBV6-3	-	TRBJ1-2	-	TGTGCCAGCGGCAGGGGACGGCTTTATGGCTACACCTTC	CASGRGRLYGYTF
TRBV20-1	many	TRBJ2-2	-	TGCAGTGCTAGAGATCACAGGGCTGGGAACACCGGGGAGCTGTTTTTT	CSARDHRAGNTGELFF
TRBV7-3	many	TRBJ1-1	-	TGTGCCAGCAGCTTTCGCTCCCCTTGGCTAGTGAACACTGAAGCTTTCTTT	CASSFRSPWLVNTEAFF
TRBV3-1	many	TRBJ1-6	-	TGTGCCAGCAGCCAAGAATTGCCGAGGGTTGAGGATTCACCCCTCCACTTT	CASSQELPRVEDSPLHF
TRBV4-3	many	TRBJ1-1	TRBD1	TGCGCCAGCAGCCAAGGGACAGGGATGCAGAACACTGAAGCTTTCTTT	CASSQGTGMQNTEAFF
TRBV6-2/TRBV6-3	-	TRBJ1-1	-	TGTGCCAGCAGTTACGTCAGTCAGTCTGAAGCTTTCTTT	CASSYVSQSEAFF
TRBV2	many	TRBJ2-3	-	TGTGCCAGCAGTGAGGGTGGACTAACAGATACGCAGTATTTT	CASSEGGLTDTQYF
TRBV5-1	medium-sized	TRBJ2-6	-	TGCGCCAGCAGCTCCACAGGACTTGTTTCGGAAGGGGCCAACGTCCTGACTTTC	CASSSTGLVSEGANVLTF
TRBV27	medium-sized	TRBJ1-2	-	TGTGCCAGCAGTTTATCCGGGGGGGCAGCAGAGATGTATGGCTACACCTTC	CASSLSGGAAEMYGYTF
TRBV10-2	many	TRBJ2-1	TRBD2	TGCGCCAGCAGTGAGTTAGCGGGGGCCTGGGACAATGAGCAGTTCTTC	CASSELAGAWDNEQFF
TRBV7-2	many	TRBJ1-1	-	TGTGCCAGCAGCGCAAGACGGGTCGATGATAACACTGAAGCTTTCTTT	CASSARRVDDNTEAFF
TRBV7-2	many	TRBJ2-6	-	TGTGCCAGCAGACCGGCTGGGGCCAACGTCCTGACTTTC	CASRPAGANVLTF
TRBV7-2	many	TRBJ1-5	-	TGTGCCAGCAGCATAAGGGGCAATCAGCCCCAGCATTTT	CASSIRGNQPQHF
TRBV9	many	TRBJ1-3	TRBD1	TGTGCCAGCAGCGGACGAGGGGGCACTTGGAACACCATATATTTT	CASSGRGGTWNTIYF
TRBV4-1	many	TRBJ1-5	-	TGCGCCAGCAGCCAAGAATGGGCCCCACAGGGTACTTATAGCAATCAGCCCCAGCATTTT	CASSQEWAPQGTYSNQPQHF
TRBV14	few	TRBJ2-4	TRBD1	TGTGCCAGCAGCCAAGATCCCAGGGGGCCCAAAAACATTCAGTACTTC	CASSQDPRGPKNIQYF